This T cell receptor (beta chain) was sequenced in a study of molecular identifiers for immune sequencing clone quantification. The CDR3 covers 11 residues. Germline CDR1 SGHVS, CDR2 FQNEAQ. Study-wide points: Clones above 20 RNA copies held over 97% of effector molecules, under 1% in naive cells.

Previously described methods and listed TCR primers produced bulk TCR libraries. TCRdb re-derived calls from the PCR reads in MiXCR, one entry per CDR3 protein. The repertoire holds approximately 37,000 distinct CDR3 sequences, 15% to 20% seen once, with about 1.1% in the top ten. As for this clonotype: What it binds is not known.

The sequence derives from a human donor in good health. Some libraries in this study had Jurkat cell RNA spiked in. The chain employs TRBV7-8 and TRBJ2-5; the D gene is possibly TRBD2 (5 bases). The sequencing sample was made of naive CD8+ T cells from blood, with Jurkat cell RNA spiked in. Indicated subset: FACS-sorted CD8+CD4-CCR7+CD45RA+ naive T cells. CDR3 amino acids: CATGPGETQYF. In DNA, the CDR3 is TGTGCTACCGGCCCGGGGGAGACCCAGTACTTC.